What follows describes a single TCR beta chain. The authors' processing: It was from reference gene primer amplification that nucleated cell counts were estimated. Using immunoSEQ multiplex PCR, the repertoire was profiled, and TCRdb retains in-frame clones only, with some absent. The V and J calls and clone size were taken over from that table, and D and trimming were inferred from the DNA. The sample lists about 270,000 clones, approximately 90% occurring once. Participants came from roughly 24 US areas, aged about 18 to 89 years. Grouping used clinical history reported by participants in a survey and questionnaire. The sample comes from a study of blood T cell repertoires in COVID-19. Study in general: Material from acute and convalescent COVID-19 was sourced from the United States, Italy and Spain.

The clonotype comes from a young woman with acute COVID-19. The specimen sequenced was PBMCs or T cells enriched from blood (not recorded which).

The CDR3 coding sequence is TGTGCCAGCAGCCAAGATTCTACAGGGACGAATTACCAGCATTTT. Amino acids: CASSQDSTGTNYQHF. The chain carries TRBV3-1 (or the pseudogene TRBV3-2) and TRBJ1-5, with a weak D call TRBD1 (6 bases). The CDR3 length is 15 residues. The germline CDR1 and CDR2 sequences are LGHDT and YNNKEL (reference sequence). With 0 bases removed from V and 12 bases from J, the gap between germline ends came to 18 bases.